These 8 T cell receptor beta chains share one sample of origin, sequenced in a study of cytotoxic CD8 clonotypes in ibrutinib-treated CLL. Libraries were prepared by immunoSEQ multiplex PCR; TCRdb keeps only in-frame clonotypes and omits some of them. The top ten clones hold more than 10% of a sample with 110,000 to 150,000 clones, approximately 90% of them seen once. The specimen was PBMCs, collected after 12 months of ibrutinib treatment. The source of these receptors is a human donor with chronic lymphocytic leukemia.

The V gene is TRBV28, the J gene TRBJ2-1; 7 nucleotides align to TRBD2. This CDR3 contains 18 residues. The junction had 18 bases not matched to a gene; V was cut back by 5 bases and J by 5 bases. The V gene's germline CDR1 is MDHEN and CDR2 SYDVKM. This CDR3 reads CASSPSPLATDIHNEQFF. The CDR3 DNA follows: TGTGCCAGCAGTCCAAGCCCACTAGCGACCGATATACACAATGAGCAGTTCTTC.

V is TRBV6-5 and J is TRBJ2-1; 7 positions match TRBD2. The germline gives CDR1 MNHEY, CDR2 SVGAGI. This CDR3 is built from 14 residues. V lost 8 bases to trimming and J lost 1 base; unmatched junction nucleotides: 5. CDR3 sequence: CASGREESYNEQFF. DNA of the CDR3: TGTGCCAGCGGGAGGGAGGAGTCCTACAATGAGCAGTTCTTC.

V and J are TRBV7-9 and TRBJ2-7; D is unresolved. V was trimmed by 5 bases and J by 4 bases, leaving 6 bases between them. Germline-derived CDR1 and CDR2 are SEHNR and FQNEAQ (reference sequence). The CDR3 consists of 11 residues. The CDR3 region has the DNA TGTGCCAGCAGCCCTAGGTACGAGCAGTACTTC. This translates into CASSPRYEQYF.

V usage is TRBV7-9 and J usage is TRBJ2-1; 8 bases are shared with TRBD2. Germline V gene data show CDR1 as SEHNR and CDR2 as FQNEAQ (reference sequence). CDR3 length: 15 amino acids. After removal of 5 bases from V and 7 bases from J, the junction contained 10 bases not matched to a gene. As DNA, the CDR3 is TGTGCCAGCAGCGAAGCGGGAGCTCAGGTAAATGAGCAGTTCTTC. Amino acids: CASSEAGAQVNEQFF.

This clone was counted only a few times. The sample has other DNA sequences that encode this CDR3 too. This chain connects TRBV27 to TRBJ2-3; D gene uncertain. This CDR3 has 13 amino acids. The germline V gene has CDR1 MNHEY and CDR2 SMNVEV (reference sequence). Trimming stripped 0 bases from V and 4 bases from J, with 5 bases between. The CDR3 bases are TGTGCCAGCAGTTTATCACGACCAGATACGCAGTATTTT. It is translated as CASSLSRPDTQYF.

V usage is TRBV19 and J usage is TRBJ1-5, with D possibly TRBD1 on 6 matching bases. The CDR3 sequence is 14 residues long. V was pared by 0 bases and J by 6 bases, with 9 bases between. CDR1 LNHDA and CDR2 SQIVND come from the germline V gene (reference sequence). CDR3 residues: CASSIDPDSQPQHF. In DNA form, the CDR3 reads TGTGCCAGTAGTATAGATCCGGACAGTCAGCCCCAGCATTTT.

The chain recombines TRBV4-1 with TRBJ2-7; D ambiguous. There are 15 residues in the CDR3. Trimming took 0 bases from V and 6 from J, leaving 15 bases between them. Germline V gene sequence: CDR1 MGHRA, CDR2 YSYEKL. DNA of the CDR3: TGCGCCAGCAGCCAAGAGAAGGCCGATCCTCGCGAGCAGTACTTC. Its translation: CASSQEKADPREQYF.

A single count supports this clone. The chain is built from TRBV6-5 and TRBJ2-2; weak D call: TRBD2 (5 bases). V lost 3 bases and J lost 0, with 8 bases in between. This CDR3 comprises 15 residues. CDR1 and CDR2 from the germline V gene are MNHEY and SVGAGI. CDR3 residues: CASSYQEANTGELFF. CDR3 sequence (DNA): TGTGCCAGCAGTTATCAGGAGGCGAACACCGGGGAGCTGTTTTTT.